Listed here is a single TCR beta chain. This clonotype was seen many times. Its antigen is still unknown. Within one base of it there is no much larger clone, and no base qualities were kept. This specimen belongs to a study of CD8 T cells in ankylosing spondylitis (TCRdb year 2017). Broadly, across the study: The study set out to find disease-linked TCR variants by profiling T cell receptor beta repertoires in ankylosing spondylitis patients and healthy donors. The whole study cohort included over 85 healthy donors and under 30 ankylosing spondylitis patients. Samples of peripheral blood were taken, and for ankylosing spondylitis patients, synovial fluid was collected as well.

Results the study describes overall, beyond this receptor: Blood from ankylosing spondylitis patients appeared to be characterized by a TCR beta motif composed of eight highly homologous amino acid variants. The disease-linked clones were reported as significantly enriched in matched synovial fluid samples from ankylosing spondylitis patients. Some motif variants were previously reported in synovial fluid and blood of reactive arthritis patients, suggesting common disease-initiation mechanisms. In peripheral blood, the disease-linked clones were found at relatively low frequencies and had a CD8+ phenotype.

Inclusive of the bounding cysteine and phenylalanine, the CDR3 is 16 residues long. CDR3 DNA only is kept here, 48 bases in frame from base 1. V and J are trimmed by 1 base and 0 bases, and the gene matches miss 1 base of the junction. From the germline V gene, CDR1 is SGHDT and CDR2 is YYEEEE. Data came from an Illumina HiSeq 2500. TCR beta libraries were prepared by quantitative 5'-RACE with molecular barcodes. On the study's bioinformatics: A new computational method, built on a probabilistic model of VDJ rearrangement, was used to identify disease-linked TCR variants. TCRdb's own reprocessing of the public reads used fastp at Q25 and MiXCR and kept productive beta chains. Rows with one shared CDR3 protein collapse into an entry with the most common genes and DNA. TCRdb, rather than the study authors, made the V and J calls. The sample data list around 440,000 distinct CDR3 sequences, and approximately 17% of these were observed just once. Under 1.2% of the sample is taken by the ten largest.

Sequencing was performed on blood, either unsorted or a sorted T cell fraction (not recorded which). This clonotype was sampled from a male donor with ankylosing spondylitis. The chain joins TRBV5-6 to TRBJ2-3, with TRBD2 matching 11 junction bases. Read as DNA, the sequence is TGTGCCAGCAGCTTGCTAGCGGGGGGAAGCACAGATACGCAGTATTTT. Its product reads: CASSLLAGGSTDTQYF.